These 5 T cell receptor beta chains came from one sample sequenced in a study of shared clonotypes between healthy human individuals. CD45RO-negative, CCR7-selected cells formed the naive CD8 fraction, which excluded terminally differentiated effector memory CD45RA+ cells. Profiled with immunoSEQ multiplex PCR; TCRdb holds only in-frame clones, not every one. This sample has hundreds of thousands of clones, with around 96% found just once. The sample comprised naive CD8+ T cells sorted from blood. The receptors were gathered from a woman under 40 in good health.

The genes are TRBV28 and TRBJ2-7; TRBD1 aligns across 9 bases. The CDR3 runs to 20 residues. Germline CDR1 reads MDHEN; CDR2 reads SYDVKM. V lost 4 bases and J lost 2; bases outside the gene matches: 21. The CDR3 DNA reads as TGTGCCAGCAGTTCGACGAGGACAGGGGTTTTTTTCGACGCTCCCTACGAGCAGTACTTC. Translated, it gives CASSSTRTGVFFDAPYEQYF.

The chain links TRBV5-1 to TRBJ2-7; D remains ambiguous. CDR3 length: 14 amino acids. CDR1 and CDR2 from the germline V gene are SGHRS and YFSETQ. V lost 1 base, J lost 2 bases, and 10 bases lay in between. CDR3 coding DNA: TGCGCCAGCAGCTTGCCCCATAACCCCTACGAGCAGTACTTC. It yields the protein CASSLPHNPYEQYF. Variable domain in full (rest from reference TRBV5-1 and TRBJ2-7): KAGVTQTPRYLIKTRGQQVTLSCSPISGHRSVSWYQQTPGQGLQFLFEYFSETQRNKGNFPGRFSGRQFSNSRSEMNVSTLELGDSALYLCASSLPHNPYEQYFGPGTRLTVT.

The chain combines TRBV9 with TRBJ2-3, with TRBD2 as a possible D gene (5 bases). The CDR3 is 17 amino acids. V was cut by 4 bases and J by 2 bases, with 20 bases left in between. The germline V gene has CDR1 SGDLS and CDR2 YYNGEE. In nucleotides, the CDR3 is TGTGCCAGCAGCCCCCCCCTGGGAGTGTCGACCACAGATACGCAGTATTTT. Protein sequence: CASSPPLGVSTTDTQYF. The whole variable domain, remainder taken from reference TRBV9 and TRBJ2-3, is DSGVTQTPKHLITATGQRVTLRCSPRSGDLSVYWYQQSLDQGLQFLIQYYNGEERAKGNILERFSAQQFPDLHSELNLSSLELGDSALYFCASSPPLGVSTTDTQYFGPGTRLTVL.

This chain joins TRBV11-3 and TRBJ2-3; 9 nucleotides agree with TRBD2. The CDR3 runs to 16 residues. Trimming at V came to 5 bases and at J to 2 bases, leaving 8 bases not matched to a gene. Germline-derived CDR1 and CDR2 are SGHNT and YENEEA. The CDR3 reads CASSPGVAGATDTQYF. The CDR3 bases are TGTGCCAGCAGCCCTGGGGTAGCGGGAGCCACAGATACGCAGTATTTT.

The DNA of the CDR3 is TGTGCCAGCCCAGGACAGGGGGCTCCTTATAGCAATCAGCCCCAGCATTTT. This gives the protein CASPGQGAPYSNQPQHF. J is TRBJ1-5 and V is TRBV6-4, with 11 nucleotides matching TRBD1. The V and J ends lost 8 bases and 0 bases, in that order; junction bases with no gene match: 9. The CDR3 spans 17 residues. Germline-derived CDR1 and CDR2 are MRHNA and SNTAGT.